This is a list of T cell receptor beta chains from one sample in a study of blood T cell repertoires in COVID-19. Sequencing used immunoSEQ multiplex PCR; TCRdb keeps in-frame clones, though not all of them. The sample contains some 16,000 clones, 80% to 90% of which appear only once. The specimen was peripheral blood. The receptor set was obtained from a man of 80 years or more with acute or convalescent COVID-19. CDR3s include the opening cysteine and the closing phenylalanine or tryptophan. Each record gives: V gene, D gene, J gene, CDR3 length, clone size, CDR3 DNA, CDR3 protein. The D gene is left open where the match is weak. Clone size is given for some rows only: seen once, a few or many times, or a class if the clone is expanded.

>TRBV10-3|-|TRBJ1-2|12|-
TGTGCCATCAGCGGGGTCGAGCCTGGCTACACCTTC
CAISGVEPGYTF
>TRBV5-4|-|TRBJ1-1|13|-
TGTGCCAGCAGCTTCACCAGAGGGACTGAAGCTTTCTTT
CASSFTRGTEAFF
>TRBV2|-|TRBJ1-5|13|few
TGTGCCAGCAGCGGACAGCTCAATCAGCCCCAGCATTTT
CASSGQLNQPQHF
>TRBV5-1|-|TRBJ1-1|14|-
TGCGCCAGCAAAGGGGGGGGCGAGAGCACTGAAGCTTTCTTT
CASKGGGESTEAFF
>TRBV2|-|TRBJ1-5|14|few
TGTGCCAGCAGTGAAGGGGAGGGCGGACAGCCCCAGCATTTT
CASSEGEGGQPQHF
>TRBV4-1|-|TRBJ1-2|15|-
TGCGCCAGCAGCCACAAGGGGTCGGTTGACTATGGCTACACCTTC
CASSHKGSVDYGYTF
>TRBV29-1|TRBD2|TRBJ2-1|12|-
TGCAGCGTTCGGACTAGATGGGATGAGCAGTTCTTC
CSVRTRWDEQFF
>TRBV11-2|-|TRBJ1-2|15|-
TGTGCCAGCAGCTTAGGTGCGGGGCAAGGGTATGGCTACACCTTC
CASSLGAGQGYGYTF
>TRBV2|TRBD1|TRBJ2-7|14|-
TGTGCCAGCAGGGCCGGGACAGGGAGGTACGAGCAGTACTTC
CASRAGTGRYEQYF
>TRBV18|-|TRBJ2-7|13|-
TGTGCCAGCTCACGGCTAGCCTCCTACGAGCAGTACTTC
CASSRLASYEQYF
>TRBV18|TRBD1|TRBJ1-5|14|once
TGTGCCAGCTCACCGACAGGGGGTGATCAGCCCCAGCATTTT
CASSPTGGDQPQHF
>TRBV11-2|-|TRBJ1-1|14|few
TGTGCCAGCAGCATCCCGTGGCAGAACACTGAAGCTTTCTTT
CASSIPWQNTEAFF
>TRBV27|TRBD1|TRBJ1-2|15|-
TGTGCCAGCAGTTTAACCGGGACAGGGGGCTTTGGCTACACCTTC
CASSLTGTGGFGYTF
>TRBV15|TRBD1|TRBJ1-2|14|-
TGTGCCACCAGCAGAGACAGACAGGGCTATGGCTACACCTTC
CATSRDRQGYGYTF
>TRBV2|-|TRBJ1-5|14|-
TGTGCCAGCAGGCCCCGGGGGGAGAATCAGCCCCAGCATTTT
CASRPRGENQPQHF
>TRBV3-1/TRBV3-2|-|TRBJ2-3|15|-
TGTGCCAGCAGCCGAGTACTAGATGGCACAGATACGCAGTATTTT
CASSRVLDGTDTQYF
>TRBV11-2|-|TRBJ1-1|15|-
TGTGCCAGCAGCTTATTTCGGACAGAGGGCACTGAAGCTTTCTTT
CASSLFRTEGTEAFF
>TRBV7-9|-|TRBJ1-1|13|-
TGTGCCAGCAGCTTTGGCGGCGCCACTGAAGCTTTCTTT
CASSFGGATEAFF
>TRBV5-1|-|TRBJ1-3|17|-
TGCGCCAGCAGCTTGGAGGGGTTACACGGCTCTGGAAACACCATATATTTT
CASSLEGLHGSGNTIYF
>TRBV7-8|-|TRBJ2-4|19|-
TGTGCCAGCAGCTTAGAGCCCATGGGGGCAGGGGGGGCCAAAAACATTCAGTACTTC
CASSLEPMGAGGAKNIQYF
>TRBV3-1/TRBV3-2|-|TRBJ1-6|15|-
TGTGCCAGCAAGCGGTCTGAGTCGATTAATTCACCCCTCCACTTT
CASKRSESINSPLHF
>TRBV6-5|TRBD1|TRBJ1-4|13|-
TGTGCCAGCAGTAGACAGGGTGGTGAAAAACTGTTTTTT
CASSRQGGEKLFF
>TRBV18|-|TRBJ2-7|13|-
TGTGCCAGCTCACCTCCGGGGTTGTACGAGCAGTACTTC
CASSPPGLYEQYF
>TRBV10-1|-|TRBJ1-1|13|-
TGCGCCAGCAGCGTACAAAGGAACACTGAAGCTTTCTTT
CASSVQRNTEAFF
>TRBV6-5|-|TRBJ1-1|15|once
TGTGCCAGCAGGGGAGAGGGAACGAGGAACACTGAAGCTTTCTTT
CASRGEGTRNTEAFF
>TRBV5-1|-|TRBJ2-5|14|-
TGCGCCAGCAGATCTGGTTCAGGGGAAGAGACCCAGTACTTC
CASRSGSGEETQYF
>TRBV13|TRBD2|TRBJ2-3|16|once
TGTGCCAGCAGCTCCGCGACTAGCGCCTCCACAGATACGCAGTATTTT
CASSSATSASTDTQYF
>TRBV20-1|TRBD1|TRBJ1-2|11|-
TGCAGTGCTGGGGACAGGGGAATTTTCACCTTC
CSAGDRGIFTF
>TRBV10-3|TRBD1|TRBJ1-1|14|-
TGTGCCATCAGTGGGGTAGGGGGCGGCACTGAAGCTTTCTTT
CAISGVGGGTEAFF
>TRBV28|-|TRBJ1-1|14|-
TGTGCCAGCAGCTATAGCAGGGGCAACACTGAAGCTTTCTTT
CASSYSRGNTEAFF
>TRBV10-2|TRBD1|TRBJ1-2|14|-
TGCGCCAGCAGTGGGACAGGGGAAAGTTGGGGCTACACCTTC
CASSGTGESWGYTF
>TRBV2|-|TRBJ1-6|15|few
TGTGCCAGCAGTGAAGCGCGTCGGGGATTAGCACCCCTCCACTTT
CASSEARRGLAPLHF
>TRBV19|TRBD2|TRBJ2-2|15|-
TGTGCCAGTAACCCGGCTAGCGGGAACACCGGGGAGCTGTTTTTT
CASNPASGNTGELFF
>TRBV2|-|TRBJ1-1|12|once
TGTGCCAGCAGGAAGGGGCCGGCTGAAGCTTTCTTT
CASRKGPAEAFF
>TRBV19|-|TRBJ1-1|12|-
TGTGCCAGTAGTATAGTCCCAGGGAGGGCTTTCTTT
CASSIVPGRAFF
>TRBV12-3/TRBV12-4|-|TRBJ2-7|13|-
TGTGCCAGCAGTCCCACTGCCTCCGACGAGCAGTACTTC
CASSPTASDEQYF
>TRBV5-8|-|TRBJ1-1|14|-
TGTGCCAGCAGCTTCCGGGCCCCAGGGACTGAAGCTTTCTTT
CASSFRAPGTEAFF
>TRBV19|-|TRBJ1-2|13|-
TGTGCCAGTAGTATCGGGACACCGTCTGGCTACACCTTC
CASSIGTPSGYTF
>TRBV19|TRBD1|TRBJ2-1|16|once
TGTGCCAGTAGCCCTTTCCCCGGGACAGCCTACAATGAGCAGTTCTTC
CASSPFPGTAYNEQFF
>TRBV7-9|TRBD1|TRBJ1-6|14|-
TGTGCCAGCAGCTTACAACAGGGGGATTCACCCCTCCACTTT
CASSLQQGDSPLHF